The 24 T cell receptor beta chains presented below share a single source sample, sequenced in a study of cytomegalovirus exposure and HLA in healthy donors. Primers: 60 Vbeta forward and 13 Jbeta reverse. Generated by immunoSEQ multiplex PCR, the TCRdb table keeps only in-frame clones and is missing some. The sample contains 170,000 or so clones, 70% to 90% of which appear only once. The sample taken for sequencing was PBMCs. These receptors were collected from a girl aged 5 to 17 in good health and CMV-seropositive.

The chain joins TRBV2 to TRBJ2-1; D not resolved. The germline CDR1 and CDR2 sequences are SNHLY and FYNNEI. The CDR3 totals 13 residues. V was cut by 7 bases and J by 5 bases, with 12 bases left in between. The CDR3 protein is CASIGFRDNEQFF. CDR3 in DNA: TGTGCCAGCATCGGGTTCCGTGACAATGAGCAGTTCTTC.

J is TRBJ1-1 and V is TRBV5-1; no clear D gene. V was clipped by 2 bases and J by 0 bases, with 14 bases between them. The CDR3 contains 16 residues. Germline V lookup: CDR1 SGHRS, CDR2 YFSETQ. This chain's CDR3 is CASSFDIESVNTEAFF. In nucleotides, the CDR3 is TGCGCCAGCAGCTTTGACATAGAATCGGTGAACACTGAAGCTTTCTTT.

V and J are TRBV9 and TRBJ2-5; 13 nucleotides line up with TRBD2. V shed 2 bases, J shed 7 bases, and the junction held 5 bases outside the gene matches. The CDR3 loop spans 15 amino acids. CDR1 is SGDLS, CDR2 YYNGEE, per germline. CDR3 coding DNA: TGTGCCAGCAGCGTCACTAGCGGGGGGGCCGTGACCCAGTACTTC. Translation: CASSVTSGGAVTQYF.

This clone has only a few counts. J is TRBJ2-2 and V is TRBV5-5; TRBD1 matches 7 bases. The germline gives CDR1 SGHKS, CDR2 YYEKEE (reference sequence). J was trimmed by 7 bases and V by 4 bases; bases with no gene match: 10. The length of the CDR3 is 15 residues. In nucleotides, the CDR3 is TGTGCCAGCAGCATGAGACAGGGTATAGACGGGGAGCTGTTTTTT. It specifies CASSMRQGIDGELFF.

This clone was detected once. The chain carries TRBV19 and TRBJ1-1; tentative D call: TRBD1 (6 bases). V dropped 6 bases and J dropped 3 bases, with 17 bases sitting between them. Germline values: CDR1 LNHDA, CDR2 SQIVND (reference sequence). CDR3 length: 15 amino acids. This CDR3 is CASRVMTGGDTEAFF. DNA of the CDR3: TGTGCCAGTAGGGTGATGACAGGCGGAGACACTGAAGCTTTCTTT. Variable domain in full (rest from reference TRBV19 and TRBJ1-1): DGGITQSPKYLFRKEGQNVTLSCEQNLNHDAMYWYRQDPGQGLRLIYYSQIVNDFQKGDIAEGYSVSREKKESFPLTVTSAQKNPTAFYLCASRVMTGGDTEAFFGQGTRLTVV.

The chain recombines TRBV15 with TRBJ1-3; D ambiguous. With 1 base removed from V and 2 bases from J, the gap between germline ends came to 15 bases. Germline V gene sequence: CDR1 LNHNV, CDR2 YYDKDF (reference sequence). The CDR3 extends over 17 amino acids. The CDR3 sequence is CATSRGHQVGPGNTIYF. CDR3 in DNA: TGTGCCACCAGCAGAGGACATCAGGTGGGCCCTGGAAACACCATATATTTT.

The chain is built from TRBV30 and TRBJ2-2, with 8 positions matching TRBD1. Looked up from germline, CDR1 is GTSNPN and CDR2 is SVGIG (reference sequence). There are 13 residues in the CDR3. The ends lost 5 bases at V and 6 bases at J; junction bases unmatched: 5. The CDR3 protein is CAWGDRMPGELFF. Here the CDR3 DNA reads TGTGCCTGGGGGGACAGGATGCCCGGGGAGCTGTTTTTT.

V is TRBV23-1 and J is TRBJ2-5; the D is unclear. TRBV23-1 is an ORF, with its function uncertain. The CDR3 covers 16 residues. V gave up 2 bases and J gave up 5 bases, with 18 bases separating them. The CDR3 DNA sequence: TGCGCCAGCAGTCAAGGTTTTCAGTCTTCTTGTGAGACCCAGTACTTC. This encodes CASSQGFQSSCETQYF.

The table lists this clone with a count of one. V is TRBV19 and J is TRBJ1-1; D perhaps matches TRBD1 (5 bases). V gave up 3 bases and J gave up 3 bases, with 8 bases separating them. From germline, CDR1 is LNHDA and CDR2 SQIVND (reference sequence). The CDR3 totals 13 residues. The CDR3 nucleotides are TGTGCCAGTAGTATCGGGGGGGACACTGAAGCTTTCTTT. Protein product: CASSIGGDTEAFF.

V gene TRBV7-3 combines with J gene TRBJ2-5, with a tentative D call TRBD1 (5 bases). The V gene's germline CDR1 is SGHTA and CDR2 FQGTGA. V lost 0 bases and J 4 bases, leaving 12 bases between the germline ends. The CDR3 extends over 15 amino acids. In DNA, the CDR3 is TGTGCCAGCAGCTTAACGGGGCAGCAGGGAGAGACCCAGTACTTC. As protein: CASSLTGQQGETQYF.

The V and J genes are TRBV7-6 and TRBJ2-5; 13 bases are a match to TRBD2. This CDR3 comprises 16 residues. Germline CDR1 reads SGHVS; CDR2 reads FNYEAQ. V dropped 0 bases and J dropped 2; count of bases not matched to a gene: 0. The CDR3 loop reads CASSLAGLAGQETQYF. The CDR3 coding sequence is TGTGCCAGCAGCTTAGCGGGACTAGCGGGGCAAGAGACCCAGTACTTC.

The chain recombines TRBV11-2 with TRBJ1-2; D possibly corresponds to TRBD1 (5 bases). The germline V gene encodes CDR1 SGHAT and CDR2 FQNNGV. The CDR3 has 15 residues. The V end was cut by 0 bases, the J end by 4 bases, with 12 bases between. CDR3: CASSLETGPSYGYTF. CDR3 sequence (DNA): TGTGCCAGCAGCTTAGAAACAGGCCCCTCCTATGGCTACACCTTC. Filled out from reference TRBV11-2 and TRBJ1-2, the complete variable domain reads EAGVAQSPRYKIIEKRQSVAFWCNPISGHATLYWYQQILGQGPKLLIQFQNNGVVDDSQLPKDRFSAERLKGVDSTLKIQPAKLEDSAVYLCASSLETGPSYGYTFGSGTRLTVV.

The gene calls are TRBV6-6 and TRBJ2-7; D uncertain. V lost 6 bases, J lost 1 base, and 13 bases lay in between. Germline values: CDR1 MNHNY, CDR2 SVGAGI (reference sequence). The CDR3 is 14 residues long. This chain's CDR3 is CASSGYVGSYEQYF. CDR3 in DNA: TGTGCCAGCAGCGGTTACGTCGGGTCCTACGAGCAGTACTTC.

The chain carries TRBV18 and TRBJ1-2; 8 nucleotides match TRBD1. CDR3 size: 15 residues. The J segment lost 8 bases and the V segment lost 3 bases, leaving 11 bases of the junction unmatched. The germline V gene has CDR1 KGHSH and CDR2 LQKENI. The CDR3 loop is CASSPPDGQGRGYTF. The CDR3 DNA reads TGTGCCAGCTCACCCCCTGACGGACAGGGCCGGGGCTACACCTTC.

The chain is built from TRBV19 and TRBJ1-2, with a weak D call TRBD1 (6 bases). The CDR3 runs 13 residues. V dropped 4 bases and J dropped 7 bases, with 13 bases sitting between them. Germline CDR1 reads LNHDA; CDR2 reads SQIVND (reference sequence). The CDR3 here is CASSRQGTAGYTF. Written as DNA, the CDR3 is TGTGCCAGTAGTAGGCAGGGGACGGCTGGCTACACCTTC.

This clone was found once. J is TRBJ1-1 and V is TRBV13; D might be TRBD1 (5 bases). From germline, CDR1 is PRHDT and CDR2 FYEKMQ (reference sequence). This CDR3 has 14 amino acids. The V end was cut by 5 bases, the J end by 5 bases, with 15 bases between. The DNA for the CDR3 is TGTGCCAGCAGCCTCGGGCCCCCAGGGACTGAAGCTTTCTTT. It specifies CASSLGPPGTEAFF.

Notes on this clone: One junction end does not reproduce the germline sequence, and a read error may be involved. V and J are TRBV6-5 and TRBJ2-3, with D possibly being TRBD1 (6 bases). Per the germline V gene, CDR1 is MNHEY and CDR2 is SVGAGI. The CDR3 is 15 residues long. This CDR3 is CASSYFVTGSDTQYF. CDR3 nucleotide sequence: TGTGCCAGCAGTTACTTCGTTACAGGGTCAGATACGCAATATTTT.

The V call is TRBV5-1, the J call TRBJ2-5, with 8 bases aligning to TRBD2. Trimming at V came to 6 bases and at J to 1 base, leaving 5 bases not matched to a gene. CDR1 is SGHRS and CDR2 is YFSETQ in the germline V gene. CDR3 size: 14 residues. CDR3 amino acids: CASKSGGGQETQYF. For the CDR3, the DNA is TGCGCCAGCAAAAGCGGGGGAGGCCAAGAGACCCAGTACTTC.

As concerns this clone: Other DNA sequences in the sample encode the same CDR3. The V call is TRBV5-6, the J call TRBJ2-2; 12 bases align to TRBD2. Trimming at V came to 5 bases and at J to 4 bases, leaving 3 bases not matched to a gene. The germline gives CDR1 SGHDT, CDR2 YYEEEE. The CDR3 loop spans 15 amino acids. This CDR3 is CASRPTSGGTGELFF. The CDR3 bases are TGTGCCAGCAGACCGACTAGCGGGGGCACCGGGGAGCTGTTTTTT.

This chain joins TRBV4-1 and TRBJ2-3, with D unresolved. CDR1 and CDR2 from the germline V gene are MGHRA and YSYEKL. The ends were cut back, 5 bases at V and 0 bases at J, with 15 bases in the middle. CDR3 length equals 16 residues. The CDR3 is CASSDPARSSTDTQYF. In DNA, the CDR3 is TGCGCCAGCAGCGACCCAGCGCGATCTAGCACAGATACGCAGTATTTT.

This chain links TRBV7-8 with TRBJ1-5; D not certain. The CDR3 sequence is 16 residues long. Deletions cut 5 bases from V and 0 bases from J, with 14 bases between. Germline loops: CDR1 SGHVS, CDR2 FQNEAQ. The CDR3 nucleotides are TGTGCCAGCAGCCAAAAATGGCAGATTAGCAATCAGCCCCAGCATTTT. This sequence encodes CASSQKWQISNQPQHF.

V gene TRBV9 combines with J gene TRBJ1-2, with D unresolved. The CDR3 spans 14 residues. V was shortened by 4 bases and J by 2 bases, with 12 bases between the two germline ends. Germline assignment: CDR1 SGDLS and CDR2 YYNGEE. This CDR3 reads CASSPLPRNYGYTF. CDR3 DNA: TGTGCCAGCAGCCCCTTGCCGCGCAACTATGGCTACACCTTC.

The rearrangement uses TRBV7-6 and TRBJ2-1; 13 nucleotides align to TRBD2. This CDR3 has 14 amino acids. With V trimmed by 5 bases and J by 13 bases, 8 bases remained unmatched. The germline CDR1 and CDR2 sequences are SGHVS and FNYEAQ. CDR3 in DNA: TGTGCCAGCAGCCCCCAGACTAGCGGGGGGCCCCAGTTCTTC. Amino acid sequence: CASSPQTSGGPQFF.

J is TRBJ2-5 and V is TRBV18, with D tentatively TRBD1 (7 bases). With 5 bases removed from V and 4 bases from J, the gap between germline ends came to 14 bases. Germline CDR1 is KGHSH and CDR2 is LQKENI. This CDR3 is built from 14 residues. In nucleotides, the CDR3 is TGTGCCAGCTCAACCAGGGGGGATCCAGAGACCCAGTACTTC. Its protein product is CASSTRGDPETQYF.